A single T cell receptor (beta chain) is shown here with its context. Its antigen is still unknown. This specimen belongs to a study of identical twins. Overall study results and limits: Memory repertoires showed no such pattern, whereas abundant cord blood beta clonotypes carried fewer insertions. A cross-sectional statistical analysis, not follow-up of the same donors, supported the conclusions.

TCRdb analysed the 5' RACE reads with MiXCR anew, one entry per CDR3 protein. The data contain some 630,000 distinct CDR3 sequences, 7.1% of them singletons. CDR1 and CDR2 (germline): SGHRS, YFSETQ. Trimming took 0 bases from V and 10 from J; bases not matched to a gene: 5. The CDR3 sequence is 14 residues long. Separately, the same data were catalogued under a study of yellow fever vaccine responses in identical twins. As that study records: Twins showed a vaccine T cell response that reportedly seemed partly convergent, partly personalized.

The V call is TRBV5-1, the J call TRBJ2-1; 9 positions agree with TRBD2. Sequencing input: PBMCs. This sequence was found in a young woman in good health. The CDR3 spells CASSLELAGDEQFF. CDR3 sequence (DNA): TGCGCCAGCAGCTTGGAGTTAGCGGGAGACGAGCAGTTCTTC.